This TCR beta chain derives from a study of Ad26.COV2.S vaccination and SARS-CoV-2 variants. General observations from the study: Vaccine recipients and placebo recipients showed similar non-spike TCR breadth. CD8+ and CD4+ T cells specific for spike reportedly responded with substantial breadth after vaccination.

This clone was detected a few times. The antigen is undetermined. Germline V CDR1 and CDR2: SGHRS, YFSETQ. Trimming stripped 2 bases from V and 7 bases from J, with 4 bases between. The CDR3 is made up of 12 amino acids. Clones were read by immunoSEQ multiplex PCR, and TCRdb kept only the in-frame ones, dropping some. The sample includes 350,000 to 450,000 clones, about 91% seen only once; the top ten take roughly 3.9%. The TCR sequence derives from a human donor who had recovered from COVID-19. The chain links TRBV5-1 to TRBJ1-6; unclear D gene. The material was peripheral blood, obtained after recovery from COVID-19. The CDR3 here is CASSLRNSPLHF. CDR3 bases: TGCGCCAGCAGCTTACGAAATTCACCCCTCCACTTT.